A selection of T cell receptor beta chains follows, all from one sample in a study of technical replicates of blood from four donors. Assay used: immunoSEQ multiplex PCR; TCRdb lists only in-frame clones, some missing. The repertoire holds tens of thousands of clones, with roughly 98% as singletons. Sample: T cells isolated from PBMCs. All receptors come from a human donor in good health. Both conserved end residues are part of each CDR3. The D gene is left open where the match is weak. Rows give clone size only sometimes, using once, few, many, or a class for an expanded clone.

cdr3_aa j_call d_call v_call clone_size
CASSFGLDRALGEQYF TRBJ2-7 TRBD1 TRBV7-2 .
CASSPMKGGRTEAFF TRBJ1-1 . TRBV10-2 .
CASSLSLALSPDTQYF TRBJ2-3 . TRBV5-1 .
CSDCLRDTEAFF TRBJ1-1 . TRBV10-3 .
CATSISPGELFF TRBJ2-2 . TRBV15 .
CASSRDRGTGGYTF TRBJ1-2 TRBD1 TRBV5-1 .
CASSTSGRDNEQFF TRBJ2-1 TRBD2 TRBV28 .
CAGRQGFQETQYF TRBJ2-5 . TRBV5-5 .
CASSVAWTGRTDTQYF TRBJ2-3 TRBD1 TRBV9 .
CASSSGLAGPTDTQYF TRBJ2-3 TRBD2 TRBV5-5 .
CASSLRQRGKIIHLYEQYF TRBJ2-7 TRBD2 TRBV28 .
CSVEVRGQNGYTF TRBJ1-2 TRBD1 TRBV29-1 .
CAWTTDRLNEQYF TRBJ2-7 . TRBV30 .
CASGGLSDTQYF TRBJ2-3 TRBD2 TRBV7-8 .
CASSLDAAVYDEQFF TRBJ2-1 . TRBV5-4 .
CASSSRDRDQETQYF TRBJ2-5 TRBD1 TRBV11-3 .
CASSLGSVGGVDTEAFF TRBJ1-1 . TRBV5-1 .
CASAFRGTEAFF TRBJ1-1 . TRBV25-1 .
CASSGGGANGDTQYF TRBJ2-3 TRBD2 TRBV2 once